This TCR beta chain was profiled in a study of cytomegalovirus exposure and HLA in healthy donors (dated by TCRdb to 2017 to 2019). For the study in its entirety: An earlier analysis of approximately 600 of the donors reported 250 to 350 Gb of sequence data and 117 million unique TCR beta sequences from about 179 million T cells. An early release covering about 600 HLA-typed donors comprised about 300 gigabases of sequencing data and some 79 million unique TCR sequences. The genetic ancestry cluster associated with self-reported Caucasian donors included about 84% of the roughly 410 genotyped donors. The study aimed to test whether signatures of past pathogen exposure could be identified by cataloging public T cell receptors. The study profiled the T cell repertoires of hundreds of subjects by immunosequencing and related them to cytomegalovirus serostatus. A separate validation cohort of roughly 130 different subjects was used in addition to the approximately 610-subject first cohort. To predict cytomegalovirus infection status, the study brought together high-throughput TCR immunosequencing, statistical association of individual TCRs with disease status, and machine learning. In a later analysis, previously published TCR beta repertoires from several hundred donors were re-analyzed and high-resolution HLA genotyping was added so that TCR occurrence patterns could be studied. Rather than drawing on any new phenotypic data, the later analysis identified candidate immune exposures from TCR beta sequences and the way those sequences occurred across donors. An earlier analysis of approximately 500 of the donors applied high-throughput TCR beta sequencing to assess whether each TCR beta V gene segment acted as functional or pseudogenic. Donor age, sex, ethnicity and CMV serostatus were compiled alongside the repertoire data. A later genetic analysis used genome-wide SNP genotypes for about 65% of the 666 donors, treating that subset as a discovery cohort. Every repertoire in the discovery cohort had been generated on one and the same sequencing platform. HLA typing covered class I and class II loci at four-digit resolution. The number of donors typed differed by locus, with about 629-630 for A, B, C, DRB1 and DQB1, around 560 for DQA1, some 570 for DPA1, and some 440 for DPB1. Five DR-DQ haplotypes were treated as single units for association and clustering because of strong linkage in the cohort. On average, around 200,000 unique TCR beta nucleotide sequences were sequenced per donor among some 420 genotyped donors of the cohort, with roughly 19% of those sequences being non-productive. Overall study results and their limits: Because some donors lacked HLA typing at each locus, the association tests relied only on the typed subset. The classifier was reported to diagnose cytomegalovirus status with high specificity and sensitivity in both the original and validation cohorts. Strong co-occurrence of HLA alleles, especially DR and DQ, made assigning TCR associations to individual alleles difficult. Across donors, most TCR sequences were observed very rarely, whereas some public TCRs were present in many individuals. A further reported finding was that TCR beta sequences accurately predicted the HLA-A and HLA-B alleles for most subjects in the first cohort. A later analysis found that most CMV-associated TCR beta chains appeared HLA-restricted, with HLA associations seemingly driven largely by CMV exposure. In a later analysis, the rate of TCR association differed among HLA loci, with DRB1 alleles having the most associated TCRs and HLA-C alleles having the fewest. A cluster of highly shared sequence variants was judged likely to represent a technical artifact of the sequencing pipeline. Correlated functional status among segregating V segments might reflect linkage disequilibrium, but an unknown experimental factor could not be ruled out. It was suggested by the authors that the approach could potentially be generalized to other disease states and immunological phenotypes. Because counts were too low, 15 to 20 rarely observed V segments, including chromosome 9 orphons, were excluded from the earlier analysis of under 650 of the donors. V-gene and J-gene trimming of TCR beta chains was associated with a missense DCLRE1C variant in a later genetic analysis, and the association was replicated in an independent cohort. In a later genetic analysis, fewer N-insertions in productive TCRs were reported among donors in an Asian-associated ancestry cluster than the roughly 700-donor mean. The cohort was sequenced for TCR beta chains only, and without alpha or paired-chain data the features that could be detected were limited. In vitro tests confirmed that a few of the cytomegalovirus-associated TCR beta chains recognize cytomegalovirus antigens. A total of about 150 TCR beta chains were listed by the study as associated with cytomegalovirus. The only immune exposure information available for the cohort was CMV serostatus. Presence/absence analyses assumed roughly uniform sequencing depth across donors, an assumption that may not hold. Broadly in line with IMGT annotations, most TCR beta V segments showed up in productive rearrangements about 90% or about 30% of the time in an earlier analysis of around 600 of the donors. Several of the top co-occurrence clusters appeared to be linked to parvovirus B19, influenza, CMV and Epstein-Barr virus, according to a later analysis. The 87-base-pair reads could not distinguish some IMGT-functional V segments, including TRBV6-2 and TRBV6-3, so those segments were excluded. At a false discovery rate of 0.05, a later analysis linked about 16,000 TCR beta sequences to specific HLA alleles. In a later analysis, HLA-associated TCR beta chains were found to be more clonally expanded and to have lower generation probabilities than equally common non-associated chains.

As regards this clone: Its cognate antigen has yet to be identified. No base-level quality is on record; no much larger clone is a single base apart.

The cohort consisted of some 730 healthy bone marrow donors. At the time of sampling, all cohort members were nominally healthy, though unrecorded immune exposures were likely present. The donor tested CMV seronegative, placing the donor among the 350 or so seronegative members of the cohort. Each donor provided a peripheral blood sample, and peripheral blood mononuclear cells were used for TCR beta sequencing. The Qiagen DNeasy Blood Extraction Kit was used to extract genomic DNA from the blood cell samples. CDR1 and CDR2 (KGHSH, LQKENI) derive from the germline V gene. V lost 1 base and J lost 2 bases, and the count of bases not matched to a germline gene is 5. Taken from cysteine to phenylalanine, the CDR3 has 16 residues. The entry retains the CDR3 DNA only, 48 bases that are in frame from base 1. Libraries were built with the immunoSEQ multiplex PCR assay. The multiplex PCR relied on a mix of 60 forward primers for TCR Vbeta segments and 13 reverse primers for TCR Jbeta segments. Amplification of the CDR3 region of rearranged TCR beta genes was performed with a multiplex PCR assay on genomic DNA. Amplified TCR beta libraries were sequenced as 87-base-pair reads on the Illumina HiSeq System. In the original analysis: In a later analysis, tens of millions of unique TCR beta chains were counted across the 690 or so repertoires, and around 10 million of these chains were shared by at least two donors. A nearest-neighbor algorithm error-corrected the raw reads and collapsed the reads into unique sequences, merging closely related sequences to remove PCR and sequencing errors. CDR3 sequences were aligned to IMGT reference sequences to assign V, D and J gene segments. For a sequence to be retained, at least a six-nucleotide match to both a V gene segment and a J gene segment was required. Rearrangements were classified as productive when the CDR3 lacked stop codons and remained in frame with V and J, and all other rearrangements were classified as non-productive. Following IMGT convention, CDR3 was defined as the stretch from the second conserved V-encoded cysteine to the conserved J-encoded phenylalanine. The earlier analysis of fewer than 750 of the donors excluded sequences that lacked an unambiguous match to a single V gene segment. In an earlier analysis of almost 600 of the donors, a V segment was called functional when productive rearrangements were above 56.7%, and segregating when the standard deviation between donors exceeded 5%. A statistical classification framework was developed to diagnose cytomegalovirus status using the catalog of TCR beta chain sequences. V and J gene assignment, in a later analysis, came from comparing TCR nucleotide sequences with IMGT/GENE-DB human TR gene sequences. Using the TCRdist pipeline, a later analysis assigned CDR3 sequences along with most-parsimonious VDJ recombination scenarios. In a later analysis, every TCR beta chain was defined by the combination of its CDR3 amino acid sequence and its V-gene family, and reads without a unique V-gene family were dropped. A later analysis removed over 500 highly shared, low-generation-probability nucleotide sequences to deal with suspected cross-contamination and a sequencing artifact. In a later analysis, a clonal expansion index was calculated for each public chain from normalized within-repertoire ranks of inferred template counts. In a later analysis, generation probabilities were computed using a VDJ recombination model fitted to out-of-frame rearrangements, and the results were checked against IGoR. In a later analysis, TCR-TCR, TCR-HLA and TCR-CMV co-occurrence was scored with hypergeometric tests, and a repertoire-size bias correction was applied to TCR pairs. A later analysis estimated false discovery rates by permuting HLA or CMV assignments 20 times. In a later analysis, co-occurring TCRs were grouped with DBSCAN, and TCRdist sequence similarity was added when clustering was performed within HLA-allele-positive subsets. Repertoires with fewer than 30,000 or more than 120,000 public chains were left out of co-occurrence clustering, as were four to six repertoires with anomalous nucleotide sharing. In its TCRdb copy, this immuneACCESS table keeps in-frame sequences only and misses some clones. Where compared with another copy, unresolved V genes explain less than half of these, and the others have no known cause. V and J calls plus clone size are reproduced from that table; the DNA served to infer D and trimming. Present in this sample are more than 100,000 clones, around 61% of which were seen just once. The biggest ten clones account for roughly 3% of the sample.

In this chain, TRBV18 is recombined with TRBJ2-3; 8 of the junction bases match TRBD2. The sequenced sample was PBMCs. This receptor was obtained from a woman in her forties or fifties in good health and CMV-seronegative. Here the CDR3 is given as CASSPLAGRTTDTQYF. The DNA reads TGTGCCAGCTCACCACTAGCGGGGCGTACCACAGATACGCAGTATTTT. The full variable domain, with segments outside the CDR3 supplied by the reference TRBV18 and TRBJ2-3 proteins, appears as NAGVMQNPRHLVRRRGQEARLRCSPMKGHSHVYWYRQLPEEGLKFMVYLQKENIIDESGMPKERFSAEFPKEGPSILRIQQVVRGDSAAYFCASSPLAGRTTDTQYFGPGTRLTVL.